This TCR beta chain was captured in a study of blood T cell repertoires in COVID-19. As for the study in general: Whether acute or convalescent, the COVID-19 samples came from the United States, Italy and Spain. The cDNA or gDNA used as material had been derived from T cells, B-cell-depleted T cells, or PBMCs.

Trimming removed 10 bases at V and 6 bases at J, with 29 bases between. This CDR3 spans 17 amino acids. The germline V gene has CDR1 SEHNR and CDR2 FQNEAQ (reference sequence). This clone was seen a few times. Study processing details: Researchers report that nucleated cell counts were estimated from reference gene primer amplification. Method: immunoSEQ multiplex PCR; TCRdb's copy keeps in-frame clones and lacks some. V, J and clone size are those of that table, while D and trimming were read from the DNA. Of about 45,000 clones listed, approximately 80% are singletons. Sample: peripheral blood. The TCR originated in a man aged 65 to 85 with acute or convalescent COVID-19. The gene calls are TRBV7-9 and TRBJ2-3; D gene unclear. In DNA, the CDR3 is TGTGCCATCCCAAGACAATTTCTGGGTTTCAATGCGGATACGCAGTATTTT. Its translation: CAIPRQFLGFNADTQYF.